These 9 T cell receptor beta chains share one sample of origin, sequenced in a study of blood T cells in healthy people across ages. Together with a sample-barcoded 5' primer, a J-beta primer mix was included in a second PCR lasting about 6 to 12 cycles. From the 5' RACE reads, TCRdb called clonotypes with MiXCR, one entry per CDR3 protein. The profile covers over a million distinct CDR3 sequences, with 20% to 25% appearing a single time and less than 0.85% taken by the ten largest. The same sample was also used in a study of T cells of mothers and their children.

The sequenced material came from blood. All receptors derive from a girl aged 2 to 10 in good health.

This clonotype turned up a few times. The gene calls are TRBV4-3 and TRBJ2-3; D is ambiguous. The CDR3 is made up of 14 amino acids. Trimming stripped 0 bases from V and 2 bases from J, with 6 bases between. Germline CDR1 and CDR2: LGHNA and YSLEER. Here the CDR3 reads CASSQDRTTDTQYF. DNA for the CDR3: TGCGCCAGCAGCCAAGATAGGACCACAGATACGCAGTATTTT.

This clonotype was counted between two and nine times. The chain combines TRBV12-5 with TRBJ2-5; D could derive from TRBD1 or TRBD2 (5 bases each). The V gene's germline CDR1 is LGHNT and CDR2 FRNRAP. This CDR3 spans 19 amino acids. V was cut by 1 base and J by 7 bases, with 28 bases left in between. The chain's CDR3 is CASGLGSKNGTPIYATQYF. The CDR3 DNA is TGTGCTAGTGGTTTGGGGTCTAAAAACGGGACGCCCATTTACGCGACCCAGTACTTC.

This clonotype was observed a few times. The V call is TRBV28, the J call TRBJ2-7; 9 nucleotides line up with TRBD1. The CDR3 loop spans 16 amino acids. Germline CDR1 is MDHEN and CDR2 is SYDVKM. Trimming cost V 7 bases and J 1 base; bases outside gene matches: 11. CDR3 DNA sequence: TGTGCCAGCACCCCCCTTACGGGACAGGGATCCTACGAGCAGTACTTC. It specifies CASTPLTGQGSYEQYF.

The rearrangement links TRBV5-1 to TRBJ2-5; a possible D gene is TRBD2 (7 bases). V was clipped by 0 bases and J by 1 base, with 10 bases between them. Germline V gene data show CDR1 as SGHRS and CDR2 as YFSETQ. The CDR3 is 15 residues long. The CDR3 reads CASSLVAGAQETQYF. The DNA of the CDR3 is TGCGCCAGCAGCTTGGTCGCGGGGGCCCAAGAGACCCAGTACTTC. The full variable domain, rest sourced from reference TRBV5-1 and TRBJ2-5, is KAGVTQTPRYLIKTRGQQVTLSCSPISGHRSVSWYQQTPGQGLQFLFEYFSETQRNKGNFPGRFSGRQFSNSRSEMNVSTLELGDSALYLCASSLVAGAQETQYFGPGTRLLVL.

The CDR3 region has the DNA TGTGCCACCAGTGATACCGTCGTGGGACACTATGGCTACACCTTC. Protein sequence: CATSDTVVGHYGYTF. This chain joins TRBV24-1 and TRBJ1-2, with D perhaps TRBD1 (5 bases). Germline V gives CDR1 KGHDR, CDR2 SFDVKD. This CDR3 is built from 15 residues. The V and J ends lost 3 bases and 3 bases respectively, with 13 bases between them.

V and J are TRBV7-9 and TRBJ2-2, with a tentative D call TRBD1 (5 bases). V was shortened by 3 bases and J by 0 bases, with 14 bases between the two germline ends. The germline V gene has CDR1 SEHNR and CDR2 FQNEAQ (reference sequence). The length of the CDR3 is 17 residues. CDR3 sequence (DNA): TGTGCCAGCAGCTTTAGGATGGACACCTCGAACACCGGGGAGCTGTTTTTT. Encoded protein: CASSFRMDTSNTGELFF.

This clonotype came up a few times. This chain links TRBV6-2 or TRBV6-3 with TRBJ2-5; 7 bases fit TRBD2. Gene TRBJ2-7 matches the end of the DNA better, so the J call may be wrong. The CDR3 runs 15 residues. CDR1 MNHEY and CDR2 SVGEGT come from the germline V gene. CDR3 amino acids: CASKMRGIISYEQYF. As DNA, the CDR3 is TGTGCCAGCAAAATGCGGGGGATAATTTCCTACGAGCAGTACTTC.

The rearrangement joins TRBV4-2 to TRBJ2-7; D gene uncertain. CDR1 and CDR2 (germline): LGHNA, YNFKEQ. Trimming pared 0 bases from V and 5 bases from J, leaving 20 bases between. The CDR3 has 17 amino acids. In nucleotides, the CDR3 is TGTGCCAGCAGCCAAGAGAGGCGCTGGGATGTTCCTAACGAGCAGTACTTC. Translated: CASSQERRWDVPNEQYF.

This clonotype was counted between two and nine times. The chain links TRBV6-1 to TRBJ1-4; D perhaps matches TRBD1 (5 bases). The CDR3 spans 14 residues. Between the trimmed V and J ends, which lost 6 bases and 2 bases, there was a span of 10 bases. Germline V gene lookup returns CDR1 MNHNS and CDR2 SASEGT. CDR3 in amino acids: CASRKTVTNEKLFF. CDR3 coding DNA: TGTGCCAGCAGGAAGACAGTTACTAATGAAAAACTGTTTTTT.